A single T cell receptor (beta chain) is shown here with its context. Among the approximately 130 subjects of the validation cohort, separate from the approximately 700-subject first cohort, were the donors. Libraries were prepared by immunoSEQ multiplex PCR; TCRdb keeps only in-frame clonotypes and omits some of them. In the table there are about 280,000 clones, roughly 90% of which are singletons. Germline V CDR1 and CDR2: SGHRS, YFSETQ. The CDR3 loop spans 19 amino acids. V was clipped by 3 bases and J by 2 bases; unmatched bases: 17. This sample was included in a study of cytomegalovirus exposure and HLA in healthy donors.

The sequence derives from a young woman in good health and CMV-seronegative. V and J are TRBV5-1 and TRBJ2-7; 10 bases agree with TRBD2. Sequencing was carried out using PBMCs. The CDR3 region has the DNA TGCGCCAGCAGCTCGCCGACCGGGACTAGCGAGCCGACTACCTACGAGCAGTACTTC. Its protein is CASSSPTGTSEPTTYEQYF.